The 10 T cell receptor beta chains given below trace back to one sample, sequenced in a study of preoperative IRX-2 immunotherapy in early breast cancer. Libraries were prepared by immunoSEQ multiplex PCR; TCRdb keeps only in-frame clonotypes and omits some of them. This sample has over 55,000 clones, with roughly 94% found just once. As for treatment: preoperative locoregional IRX-2 cytokine immunotherapy. Sampling was carried out from a patient treated with IRX-2 immunotherapy. These receptors were obtained from a human donor with breast cancer.

The chain recombines TRBV7-8 with TRBJ2-1, with D perhaps matching TRBD1 or TRBD2 (5 bases each). Germline V gene lookup returns CDR1 SGHVS and CDR2 FQNEAQ. V was cut by 4 bases and J by 0 bases, with 13 bases left in between. This CDR3 has 16 residues. CDR3 sequence (DNA): TGTGCCAGCAGCTCCCTGGGGGTACGCTCCTACAATGAGCAGTTCTTC. This sequence encodes CASSSLGVRSYNEQFF.

V usage is TRBV5-6 and J usage is TRBJ1-5; the D is unclear. V was pared by 1 base and J by 0 bases, with 8 bases between. This CDR3 spans 15 amino acids. The germline V gene encodes CDR1 SGHDT and CDR2 YYEEEE. Written as DNA, the CDR3 is TGTGCCAGCAGCTTGTCATGGGATAGCAATCAGCCCCAGCATTTT. Translating it yields CASSLSWDSNQPQHF.

The rearrangement links TRBV2 to TRBJ1-5; tentatively, D is TRBD1 (5 bases). Germline CDR1 reads SNHLY; CDR2 reads FYNNEI. This CDR3 comprises 14 residues. V shed 6 bases and J shed 6 bases, with 15 bases lying between them. The CDR3 is CASSVPGTAQPQHF. CDR3 nucleotide sequence: TGTGCCAGCAGCGTACCTGGGACGGCTCAGCCCCAGCATTTT.

V is TRBV14 and J is TRBJ2-1; 8 bases are a match to TRBD2. The V and J ends lost 5 bases and 4 bases, in that order; junction bases with no gene match: 1. Per the germline V gene, CDR1 is SGHDN and CDR2 is FVKESK. The CDR3 is 13 residues long. As DNA, the CDR3 is TGTGCCAGCAGCACTAGCGGTTACAATGAGCAGTTCTTC. This sequence encodes CASSTSGYNEQFF.

This sequence joins TRBV6-5 and TRBJ2-7; D not certain. This CDR3 region has 14 residues. Germline V gene data show CDR1 as MNHEY and CDR2 as SVGAGI. V lost 7 bases and J 4 bases, leaving 17 bases between the germline ends. The CDR3 loop reads CASKHRDVQYEQYF. The CDR3 DNA reads as TGTGCCAGCAAGCACCGCGACGTTCAATACGAGCAGTACTTC.

The chain employs TRBV5-1 and TRBJ2-1; the D is unclear. This CDR3 is built from 18 residues. CDR1 and CDR2 (germline): SGHRS, YFSETQ. V shed 0 bases and J shed 3 bases, with 19 bases lying between them. CDR3 loop: CASSLEAPGSSDYNEQFF. As DNA, the CDR3 is TGCGCCAGCAGCTTGGAGGCCCCCGGTTCGAGTGACTACAATGAGCAGTTCTTC. The complete variable domain, with remaining parts taken from reference TRBV5-1 and TRBJ2-1, reads KAGVTQTPRYLIKTRGQQVTLSCSPISGHRSVSWYQQTPGQGLQFLFEYFSETQRNKGNFPGRFSGRQFSNSRSEMNVSTLELGDSALYLCASSLEAPGSSDYNEQFFGPGTRLTVL.

V usage is TRBV30 and J usage is TRBJ1-1; TRBD1 agrees at 7 bases. Per germline, CDR1 GTSNPN and CDR2 SVGIG (reference sequence). The CDR3 covers 15 residues. The V and J ends lost 3 bases and 1 base, in that order; junction bases with no gene match: 8. The CDR3 DNA is TGTGCCTGGAGCCAAAAACAGGGGACGAACACTGAAGCTTTCTTT. This gives the protein CAWSQKQGTNTEAFF.

The CDR3, as DNA: TGCGCCAGCAGCCAATGGAGCGGCCAAGAGACCCAGTACTTC. Residues: CASSQWSGQETQYF. The rearrangement joins TRBV4-1 to TRBJ2-5; D possibly corresponds to TRBD2 (5 bases). The ends were cut back, 2 bases at V and 1 base at J, with 8 bases in the middle. The CDR3 has 14 residues. The germline V gene encodes CDR1 MGHRA and CDR2 YSYEKL.

This CDR3 reads CASSSGSPYEQYF. DNA of the CDR3: TGTGCCAGCAGCTCGGGCAGCCCCTACGAGCAGTACTTC. The rearrangement joins TRBV11-3 to TRBJ2-7; no clear D gene. Deletions cut 4 bases from V and 2 bases from J, with 9 bases between. The CDR3 loop spans 13 amino acids. Germline V gives CDR1 SGHNT, CDR2 YENEEA.

The CDR3 loop is CASQRREFTEAFF. In DNA form, the CDR3 reads TGTGCCAGCCAAAGACGGGAATTCACTGAAGCTTTCTTT. This chain uses TRBV6-5 with TRBJ1-1; D is unclear. The V gene's germline CDR1 is MNHEY and CDR2 SVGAGI. Trimming took off 8 bases at V and 4 bases at J, with 14 bases between the two ends. There are 13 residues in the CDR3.